The text below deals with one T cell receptor beta chain. Its antigen remains unidentified. Qualities for individual bases were not recorded, and no much larger clone is one base off. TCRdb records Illumina HiSeq 1500 as the sequencer. TCRdb redid the processing of the public reads, applying fastp at Q25 and MiXCR, and retained in-frame beta chains. Records with the same CDR3 protein are collapsed into one entry carrying the most frequent genes and DNA. This sample gives around 530,000 distinct CDR3 sequences in total; more than 25% of them show up just once. The top ten constitute approximately 13% of the sample. This entry is derived from a study of T cell repertoires in cytomegalovirus infection (dated by TCRdb to between 2019 and 2020). With respect to the entire study: The HLA type of each donor mattered for the analysis, because public TCR beta signatures pointed to carriage of CMV infection along with the matching HLA type. The investigation overall reported the following: The ex vivo response was dominated by HLA-C-restricted CMV-specific TCR beta clonotypes, which also provided the single most frequent clonotype in two of eight donors. In both this cohort and an independent approximately 350-donor cohort, the cumulative frequency of public TCR beta family members distinguished carriers of CMV infection plus the relevant HLA type.

CDR1 SNHLY and CDR2 FYNNEI were looked up in the germline V gene. The CDR3 covers 13 residues, taking in both the cysteine and the phenylalanine. This entry keeps only the CDR3 DNA: 39 bases, framed from base 1. Deletion took 1 base off V and 9 bases off J, with a span of 10 bases between the germline ends. Sequenced material: PBMCs. This receptor chain uses TRBV2 and TRBJ2-1, with the D segment identity uncertain. The TCR sequence derives from a human donor in good health (CMV status not recorded). Some clones in this sample may be carry-over from other donors' samples. The DNA sequence is TGTGCCAGCAGTGAAGTATGGGGTGGTGAGCAGTTCTTC. Its translation is CASSEVWGGEQFF. The entire variable domain, with the stretches around the CDR3 drawn from the reference TRBV2 and TRBJ2-1 proteins, is EPEVTQTPSHQVTQMGQEVILRCVPISNHLYFYWYRQILGQKVEFLVSFYNNEISEKSEIFDDQFSVERPDGSNFTLKIRSTKLEDSAMYFCASSEVWGGEQFFGPGTRLTVL.